The rows below give T cell receptor beta chains drawn from one sample of a study of T cells in Graves' hyperthyroidism and ophthalmopathy. One entry per CDR3 protein, called by TCRdb with MiXCR from the multiplex PCR reads. The table includes about 530,000 distinct CDR3 sequences, approximately 17% detected once. Sequenced input: blood. All receptors come from a woman aged 18-29 years with Graves' ophthalmopathy. Each CDR3 is given with its conserved first and last residue. Fields, in order: V gene, D gene, J gene, clone size, CDR3 DNA, CDR3 protein. D genes are given only for firm matches. Rows give clone size only sometimes, using once, few, many, or a class for an expanded clone.

v_call: TRBV2
d_call: TRBD2
j_call: TRBJ2-1
clone_size: many
cdr3_nt: TGTGCCAGCAGTGATCTCACTAGCGGGACGCTGCCCAATGAGCAGTTCTTC
cdr3_aa: CASSDLTSGTLPNEQFF

v_call: TRBV5-1
d_call: NA
j_call: TRBJ1-1
clone_size: NA
cdr3_nt: TGCGCCAGCAGCTTGGTTCAGGGTAGGAGCACTGAAGCTTTCTTT
cdr3_aa: CASSLVQGRSTEAFF

v_call: TRBV13
d_call: NA
j_call: TRBJ2-3
clone_size: many
cdr3_nt: TGTGCCAGCAGCGACGGGACGGTCTCGGGGACAGATACGCAGTATTTT
cdr3_aa: CASSDGTVSGTDTQYF

v_call: TRBV20-1
d_call: NA
j_call: TRBJ2-1
clone_size: many
cdr3_nt: TGCGGTGCTAGATCCCCGGGAAAGGGCAATGAGCAGTTCTTC
cdr3_aa: CGARSPGKGNEQFF

v_call: TRBV11-2
d_call: NA
j_call: TRBJ2-7
clone_size: many
cdr3_nt: TGTGCCAGCAGCTTTGGGCATTCCTACGAGCAGTACTTC
cdr3_aa: CASSFGHSYEQYF

v_call: TRBV20-1
d_call: TRBD2
j_call: TRBJ2-3
clone_size: NA
cdr3_nt: TGCAGTGCTAAAAGCGGGGGGCCGGCGGATACGCAGTATTTT
cdr3_aa: CSAKSGGPADTQYF

v_call: TRBV6-1
d_call: TRBD1
j_call: TRBJ1-5
clone_size: many
cdr3_nt: TGTGCCAGCAGTGTGGACAGGGCGCGTCAGCCCCAGCATTTT
cdr3_aa: CASSVDRARQPQHF

v_call: TRBV5-8
d_call: TRBD1
j_call: TRBJ1-2
clone_size: NA
cdr3_nt: TGTGCCAGCAGCTTCTTATCGCCCCGGGACAGGGAACACTATGGCTACACCTTC
cdr3_aa: CASSFLSPRDREHYGYTF

v_call: TRBV7-8
d_call: TRBD2
j_call: TRBJ2-1
clone_size: few
cdr3_nt: TGTGCCAGCAGCTTAAGCGGGAGCTATGACAATGAGCAGTTCTTC
cdr3_aa: CASSLSGSYDNEQFF

v_call: TRBV11-2
d_call: NA
j_call: TRBJ1-2
clone_size: few
cdr3_nt: TGTGCCAGCAGCTTAGCTACGGGGGTTAACTATGGCTACACCTTC
cdr3_aa: CASSLATGVNYGYTF

v_call: TRBV13
d_call: NA
j_call: TRBJ2-1
clone_size: NA
cdr3_nt: TGTGCCAGCAGCTTACCCGACAATAAGCAGTTCTTC
cdr3_aa: CASSLPDNKQFF

v_call: TRBV7-6
d_call: NA
j_call: TRBJ2-7
clone_size: many
cdr3_nt: TGTGCCAGCAGCTTATTTTCGGAACAAGCCTACGAGCAGTACTTC
cdr3_aa: CASSLFSEQAYEQYF

v_call: TRBV27
d_call: NA
j_call: TRBJ1-2
clone_size: many
cdr3_nt: TGTGCCAGCAGTTTACTCGGGGGGGAAGGCTACACCTTC
cdr3_aa: CASSLLGGEGYTF

v_call: TRBV18
d_call: TRBD1
j_call: TRBJ1-1
clone_size: NA
cdr3_nt: TGTGCCAGCTCCCCGCGCACAGGGGCTCTGAACACTGAAGCTTTCTTT
cdr3_aa: CASSPRTGALNTEAFF

v_call: TRBV27
d_call: NA
j_call: TRBJ1-1
clone_size: NA
cdr3_nt: TGTGCCAGCAGTTTACTAGGGACGGAATATATTTTCTTT
cdr3_aa: CASSLLGTEYIFF

v_call: TRBV12-3/TRBV12-4
d_call: TRBD2
j_call: TRBJ2-3
clone_size: many
cdr3_nt: TGTGCCAGCAGCCCGGGCCGACTAGCCGTGACAGATACGCAGTATTTT
cdr3_aa: CASSPGRLAVTDTQYF

v_call: TRBV18
d_call: TRBD1
j_call: TRBJ1-1
clone_size: NA
cdr3_nt: TGTGCCAGCTCAGTTAAAGGGACAGGCCGGGGGAACACTGAAGCTTTCTTT
cdr3_aa: CASSVKGTGRGNTEAFF

v_call: TRBV5-6
d_call: NA
j_call: TRBJ1-2
clone_size: NA
cdr3_nt: TGTGCCAGCAGCTTGGCCAGTGGGGATGGCTACACCTTC
cdr3_aa: CASSLASGDGYTF

v_call: TRBV6-1
d_call: TRBD1
j_call: TRBJ1-2
clone_size: NA
cdr3_nt: TGTGCCAGCAGTTCAGACAGGGTCCTCGTAACCTTC
cdr3_aa: CASSSDRVLVTF

v_call: TRBV12-3/TRBV12-4
d_call: TRBD2
j_call: TRBJ2-1
clone_size: many
cdr3_nt: TGTGCCAGCATTTGGAGCGGGGGGGCCCATGAGCAGTTCTTC
cdr3_aa: CASIWSGGAHEQFF

v_call: TRBV7-9
d_call: TRBD2
j_call: TRBJ2-1
clone_size: NA
cdr3_nt: TGTGCCAGCAGCCGTGGGACGTTGGCGGCGGGAGTAGTCAATGAGCAGTTCTTC
cdr3_aa: CASSRGTLAAGVVNEQFF

v_call: TRBV20-1
d_call: NA
j_call: TRBJ2-3
clone_size: many
cdr3_nt: TGCAGTGCTAGAGATCTCACAGATACGCAGTATTTT
cdr3_aa: CSARDLTDTQYF

v_call: TRBV6-1
d_call: TRBD2
j_call: TRBJ2-1
clone_size: many
cdr3_nt: TGTGCCAGCAGTGAAGTAGGTAGCGGGAGGGGTAGTGAGCAGTTCTTC
cdr3_aa: CASSEVGSGRGSEQFF

v_call: TRBV27
d_call: NA
j_call: TRBJ2-7
clone_size: NA
cdr3_nt: TGTGCCACCAGTTCCCAGGGCTCCTACAATGAGCAGTACTTC
cdr3_aa: CATSSQGSYNEQYF

v_call: TRBV20-1
d_call: NA
j_call: TRBJ1-4
clone_size: few
cdr3_nt: TGCAGTGCTAGAGATTCCCTGGCAGGGGCTAATGAAAAACTGTTTTTT
cdr3_aa: CSARDSLAGANEKLFF

v_call: TRBV7-9
d_call: TRBD2
j_call: TRBJ2-5
clone_size: NA
cdr3_nt: TGTGCCAGCACCAGAAGCGGGGGGGCGCAAGAGACCCAGTACTTC
cdr3_aa: CASTRSGGAQETQYF

v_call: TRBV6-1
d_call: NA
j_call: TRBJ2-1
clone_size: many
cdr3_nt: TGTGCCAGCAGTGAACACGGTTTGTATGAGCAGTTCTTC
cdr3_aa: CASSEHGLYEQFF